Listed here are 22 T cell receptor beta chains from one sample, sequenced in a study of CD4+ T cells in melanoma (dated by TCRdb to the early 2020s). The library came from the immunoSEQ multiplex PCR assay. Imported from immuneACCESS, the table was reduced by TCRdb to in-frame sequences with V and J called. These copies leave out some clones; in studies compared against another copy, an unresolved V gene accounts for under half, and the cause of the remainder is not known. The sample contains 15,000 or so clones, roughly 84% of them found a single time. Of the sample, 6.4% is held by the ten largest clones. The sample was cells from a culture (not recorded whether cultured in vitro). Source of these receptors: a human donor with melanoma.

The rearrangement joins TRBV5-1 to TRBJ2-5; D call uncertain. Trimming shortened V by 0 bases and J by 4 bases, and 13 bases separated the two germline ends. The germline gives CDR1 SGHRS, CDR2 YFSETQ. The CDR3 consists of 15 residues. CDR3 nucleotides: TGCGCCAGCAGCTTGGACCGTTTACGAGGAGAGACCCAGTACTTC. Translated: CASSLDRLRGETQYF.

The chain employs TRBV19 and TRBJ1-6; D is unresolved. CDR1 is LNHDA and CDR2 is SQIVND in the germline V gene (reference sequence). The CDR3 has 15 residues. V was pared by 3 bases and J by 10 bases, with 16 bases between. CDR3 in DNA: TGTGCCAGTAGTATCATTGCTCAGGTTCGCTCACCCCTCCACTTT. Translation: CASSIIAQVRSPLHF.

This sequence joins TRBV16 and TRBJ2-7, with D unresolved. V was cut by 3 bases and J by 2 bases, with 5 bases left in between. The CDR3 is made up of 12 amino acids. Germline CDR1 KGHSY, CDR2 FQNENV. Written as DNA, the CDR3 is TGTGCCAGCAGCCAGTTCCCCTACGAGCAGTACTTC. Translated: CASSQFPYEQYF.

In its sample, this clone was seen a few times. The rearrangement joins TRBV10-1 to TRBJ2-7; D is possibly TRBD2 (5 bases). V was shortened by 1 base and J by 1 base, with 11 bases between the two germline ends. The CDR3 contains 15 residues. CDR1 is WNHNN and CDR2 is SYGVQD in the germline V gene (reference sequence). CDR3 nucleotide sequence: TGCGCCAGCAGTGAGTATCGTGGGAGTTCCTACGAGCAGTACTTC. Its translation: CASSEYRGSSYEQYF.

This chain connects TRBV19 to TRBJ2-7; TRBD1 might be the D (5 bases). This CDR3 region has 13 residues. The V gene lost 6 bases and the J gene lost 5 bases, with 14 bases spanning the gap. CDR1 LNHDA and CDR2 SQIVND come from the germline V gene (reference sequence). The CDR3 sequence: CASRQGWTDEQYF. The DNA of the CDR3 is TGTGCCAGTAGGCAGGGTTGGACGGACGAGCAGTACTTC.

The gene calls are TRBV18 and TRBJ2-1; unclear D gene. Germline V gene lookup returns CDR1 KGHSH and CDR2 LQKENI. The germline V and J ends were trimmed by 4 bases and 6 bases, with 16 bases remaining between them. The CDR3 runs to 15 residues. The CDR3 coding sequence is TGTGCCAGCTCACAGGCGGCAGGTCTCATCAATGAGCAGTTCTTC. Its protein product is CASSQAAGLINEQFF.

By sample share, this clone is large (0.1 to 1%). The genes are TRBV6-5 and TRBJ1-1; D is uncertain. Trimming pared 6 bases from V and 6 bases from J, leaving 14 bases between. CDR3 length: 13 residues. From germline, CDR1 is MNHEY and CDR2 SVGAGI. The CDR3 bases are TGTGCCAGCAGATCGAGGGATGCAGCTGAAGCTTTCTTT. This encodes CASRSRDAAEAFF.

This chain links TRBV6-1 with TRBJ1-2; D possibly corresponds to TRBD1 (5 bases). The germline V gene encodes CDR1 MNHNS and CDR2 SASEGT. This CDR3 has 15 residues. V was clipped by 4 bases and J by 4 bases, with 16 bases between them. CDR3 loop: CASSARRDSPYGYTF. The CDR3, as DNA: TGTGCCAGCAGTGCTCGCAGGGATAGTCCCTATGGCTACACCTTC.

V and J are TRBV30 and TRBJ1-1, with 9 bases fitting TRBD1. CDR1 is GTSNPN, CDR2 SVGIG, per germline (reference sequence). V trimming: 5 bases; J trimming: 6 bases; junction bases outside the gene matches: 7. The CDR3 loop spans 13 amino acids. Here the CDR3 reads CAWRGTGYSEAFF. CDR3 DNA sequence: TGTGCCTGGCGGGGGACAGGGTATTCTGAAGCTTTCTTT.

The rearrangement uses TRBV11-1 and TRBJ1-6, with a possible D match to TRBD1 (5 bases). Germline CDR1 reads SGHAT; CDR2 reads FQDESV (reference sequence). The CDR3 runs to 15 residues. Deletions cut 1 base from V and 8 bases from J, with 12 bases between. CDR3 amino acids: CASSLVGGADSPLHF. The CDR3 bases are TGTGCCAGCAGCTTAGTGGGGGGAGCGGATTCACCCCTCCACTTT. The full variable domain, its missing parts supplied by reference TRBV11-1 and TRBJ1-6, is EAEVAQSPRYKITEKSQAVAFWCDPISGHATLYWYRQILGQGPELLVQFQDESVVDDSQLPKDRFSAERLKGVDSTLKIQPAELGDSAMYLCASSLVGGADSPLHFGNGTRLTVT.

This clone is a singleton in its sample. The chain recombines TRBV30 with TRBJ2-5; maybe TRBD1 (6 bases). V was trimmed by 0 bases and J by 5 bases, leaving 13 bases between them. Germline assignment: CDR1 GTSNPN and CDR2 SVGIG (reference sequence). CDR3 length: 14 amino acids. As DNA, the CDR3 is TGTGCCTGGAGTGTACCTGGGGGCGCGGAGACCCAGTACTTC. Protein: CAWSVPGGAETQYF.

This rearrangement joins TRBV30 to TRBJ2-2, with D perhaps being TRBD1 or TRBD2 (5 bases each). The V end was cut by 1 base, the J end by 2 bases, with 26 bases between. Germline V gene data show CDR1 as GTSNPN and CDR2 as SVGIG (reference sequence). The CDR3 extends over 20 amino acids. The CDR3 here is CAWSGLVREMPGANTGELFF. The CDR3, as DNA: TGTGCCTGGAGTGGCCTGGTCCGCGAGATGCCCGGGGCCAACACCGGGGAGCTGTTTTTT. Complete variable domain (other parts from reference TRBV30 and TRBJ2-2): SQTIHQWPATLVQPVGSPLSLECTVEGTSNPNLYWYRQAAGRGLQLLFYSVGIGQISSEVPQNLSASRPQDRQFILSSKKLLLSDSGFYLCAWSGLVREMPGANTGELFFGEGSRLTVL.

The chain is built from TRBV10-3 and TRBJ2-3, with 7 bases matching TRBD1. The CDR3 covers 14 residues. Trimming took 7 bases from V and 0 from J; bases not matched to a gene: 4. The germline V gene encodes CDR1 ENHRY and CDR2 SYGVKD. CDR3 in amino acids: CAIMVGQSTDTQYF. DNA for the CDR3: TGTGCCATCATGGTGGGACAGAGCACAGATACGCAGTATTTT.

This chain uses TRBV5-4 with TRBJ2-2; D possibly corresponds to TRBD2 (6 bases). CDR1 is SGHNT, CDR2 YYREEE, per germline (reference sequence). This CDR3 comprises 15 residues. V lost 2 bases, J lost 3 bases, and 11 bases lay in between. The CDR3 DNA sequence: TGTGCCAGCAGCTTCGGGACTCTCGACACCGGGGAGCTGTTTTTT. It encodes CASSFGTLDTGELFF.

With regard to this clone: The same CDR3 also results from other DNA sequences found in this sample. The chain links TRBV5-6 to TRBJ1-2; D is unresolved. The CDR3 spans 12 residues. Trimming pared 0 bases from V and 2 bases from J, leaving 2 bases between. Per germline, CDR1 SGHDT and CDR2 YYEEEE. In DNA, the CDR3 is TGTGCCAGCAGCTTGGCGAACTATGGCTACACCTTC. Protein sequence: CASSLANYGYTF.

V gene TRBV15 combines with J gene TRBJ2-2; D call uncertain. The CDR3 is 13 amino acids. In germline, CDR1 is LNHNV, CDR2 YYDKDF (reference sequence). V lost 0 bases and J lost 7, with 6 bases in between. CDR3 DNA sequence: TGTGCCACCAGCAGAGATTGGGGCGGGGAGCTGTTTTTT. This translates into CATSRDWGGELFF.

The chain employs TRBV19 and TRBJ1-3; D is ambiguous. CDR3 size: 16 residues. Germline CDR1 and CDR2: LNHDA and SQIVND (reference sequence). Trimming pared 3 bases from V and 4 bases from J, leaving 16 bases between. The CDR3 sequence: CASSILTSTLGNTIYF. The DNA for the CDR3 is TGTGCCAGTAGTATCCTGACTTCCACGTTGGGAAACACCATATATTTT.

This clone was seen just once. The CDR3 sequence: CAWSSPGTENTGELFF. The CDR3 coding sequence is TGTGCCTGGAGTTCCCCCGGGACAGAGAACACCGGGGAGCTGTTTTTT. The V call is TRBV30, the J call TRBJ2-2, with 7 positions matching TRBD1. Losses at the gene ends were 2 bases for V and 1 base for J; bases not matched to a gene: 7. The CDR3 loop spans 16 amino acids. Germline CDR1 is GTSNPN and CDR2 is SVGIG (reference sequence).

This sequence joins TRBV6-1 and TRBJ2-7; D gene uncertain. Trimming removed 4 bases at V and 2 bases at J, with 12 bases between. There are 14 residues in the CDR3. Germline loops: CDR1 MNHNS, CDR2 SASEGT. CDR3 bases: TGTGCCAGCAGTGCGGCAGGACGAACCTACGAGCAGTACTTC. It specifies CASSAAGRTYEQYF.

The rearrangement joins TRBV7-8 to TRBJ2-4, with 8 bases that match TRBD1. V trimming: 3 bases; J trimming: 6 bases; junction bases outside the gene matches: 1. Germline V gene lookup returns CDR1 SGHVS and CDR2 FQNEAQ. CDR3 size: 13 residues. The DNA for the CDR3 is TGTGCCAGCAGCTTCGACAGGGGAAACATTCAGTACTTC. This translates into CASSFDRGNIQYF.

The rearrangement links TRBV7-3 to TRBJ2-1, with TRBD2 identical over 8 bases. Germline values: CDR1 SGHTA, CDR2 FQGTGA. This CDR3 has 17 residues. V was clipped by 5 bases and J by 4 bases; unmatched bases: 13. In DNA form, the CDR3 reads TGTGCCAGCAGCCTTCGTCGGGGGGGGACACCTTACAATGAGCAGTTCTTC. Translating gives CASSLRRGGTPYNEQFF.

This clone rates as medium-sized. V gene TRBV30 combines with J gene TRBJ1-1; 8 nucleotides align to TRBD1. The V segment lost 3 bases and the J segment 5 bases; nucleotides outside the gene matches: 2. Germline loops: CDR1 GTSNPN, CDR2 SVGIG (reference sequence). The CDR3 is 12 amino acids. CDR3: CAWSRQGTEAFF. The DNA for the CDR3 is TGTGCCTGGAGCAGACAGGGGACTGAAGCTTTCTTT.